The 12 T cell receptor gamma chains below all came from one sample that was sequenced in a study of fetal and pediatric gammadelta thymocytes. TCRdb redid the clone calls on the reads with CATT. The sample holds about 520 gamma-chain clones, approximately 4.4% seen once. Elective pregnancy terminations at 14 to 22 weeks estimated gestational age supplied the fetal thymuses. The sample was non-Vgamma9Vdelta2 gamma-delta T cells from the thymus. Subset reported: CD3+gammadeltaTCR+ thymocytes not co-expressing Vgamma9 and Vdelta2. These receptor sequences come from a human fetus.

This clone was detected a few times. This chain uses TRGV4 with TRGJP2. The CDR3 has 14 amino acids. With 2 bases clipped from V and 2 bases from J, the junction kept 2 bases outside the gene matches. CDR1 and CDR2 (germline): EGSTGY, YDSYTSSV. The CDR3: CATWDVSSDWIKTF. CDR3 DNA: TGTGCCACCTGGGATGTAAGTAGTGATTGGATCAAGACGTTT.

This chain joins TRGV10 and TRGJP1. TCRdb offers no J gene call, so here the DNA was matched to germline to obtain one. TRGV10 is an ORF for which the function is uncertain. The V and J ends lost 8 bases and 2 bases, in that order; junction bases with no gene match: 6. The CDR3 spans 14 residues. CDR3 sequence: CAAWVWTTGWFKIF. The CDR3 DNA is TGTGCTGCGTGGGTTTGGACCACTGGTTGGTTCAAGATATTT.

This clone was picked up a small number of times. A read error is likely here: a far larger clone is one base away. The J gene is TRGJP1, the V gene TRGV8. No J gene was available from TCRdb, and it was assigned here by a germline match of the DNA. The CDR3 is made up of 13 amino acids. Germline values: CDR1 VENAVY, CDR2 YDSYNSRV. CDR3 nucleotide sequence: TGTGCCACTTGGGATACCACTGGTTGGTTCAAGATATTT. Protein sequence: CATWDTTGWFKIF.

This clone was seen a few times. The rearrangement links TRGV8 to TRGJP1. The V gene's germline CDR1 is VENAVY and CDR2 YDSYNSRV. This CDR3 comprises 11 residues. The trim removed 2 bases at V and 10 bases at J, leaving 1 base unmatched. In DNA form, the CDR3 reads TGTGCCACCTGGGATATTTGGTTCAAGATATTT. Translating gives CATWDIWFKIF.

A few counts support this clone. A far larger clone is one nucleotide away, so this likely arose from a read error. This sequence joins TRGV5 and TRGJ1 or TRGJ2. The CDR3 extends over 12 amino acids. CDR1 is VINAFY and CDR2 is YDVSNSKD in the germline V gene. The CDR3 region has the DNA TGTGCCACCAGGGACAGGCCTTATAAGAAACTCTTT. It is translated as CATRDRPYKKLF.

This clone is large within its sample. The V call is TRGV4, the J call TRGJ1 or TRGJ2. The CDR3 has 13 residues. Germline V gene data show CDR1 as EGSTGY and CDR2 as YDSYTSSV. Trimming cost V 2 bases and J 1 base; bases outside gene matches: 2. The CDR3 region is CATWDENYYKKLF. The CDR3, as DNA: TGTGCCACCTGGGATGAAAATTATTATAAGAAACTCTTT.

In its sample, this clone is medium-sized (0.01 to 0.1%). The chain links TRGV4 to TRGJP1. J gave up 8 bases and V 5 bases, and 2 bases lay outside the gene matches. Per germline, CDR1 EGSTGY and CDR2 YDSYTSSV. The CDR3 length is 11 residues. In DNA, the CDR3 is TGTGCCACCTGGGGGGGTTGGTTCAAGATATTT. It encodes CATWGGWFKIF.

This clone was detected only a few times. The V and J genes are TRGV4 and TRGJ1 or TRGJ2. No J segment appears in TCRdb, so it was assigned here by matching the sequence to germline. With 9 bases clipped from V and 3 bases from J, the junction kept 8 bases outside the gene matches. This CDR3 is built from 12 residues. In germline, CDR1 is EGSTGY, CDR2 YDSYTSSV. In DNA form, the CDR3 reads TGTGCCACCCCCACTCCTTATTATAAGAAACTCTTT. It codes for CATPTPYYKKLF.

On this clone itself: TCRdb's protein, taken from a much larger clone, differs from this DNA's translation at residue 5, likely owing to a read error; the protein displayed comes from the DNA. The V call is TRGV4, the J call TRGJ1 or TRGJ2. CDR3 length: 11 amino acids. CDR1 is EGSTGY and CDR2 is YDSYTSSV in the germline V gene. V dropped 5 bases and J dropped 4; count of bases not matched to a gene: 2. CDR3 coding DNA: TGTGCCACCTGGGGGTATTATAAGAAACTCTTT. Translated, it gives CATWGYYKKLF.

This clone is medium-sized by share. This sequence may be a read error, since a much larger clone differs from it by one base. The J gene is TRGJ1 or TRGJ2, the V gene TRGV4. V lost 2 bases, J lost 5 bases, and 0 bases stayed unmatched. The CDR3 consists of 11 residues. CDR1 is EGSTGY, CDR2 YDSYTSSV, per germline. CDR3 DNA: TGTGCCACCTGGGATGATTATAAGAAACTCTTT. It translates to CATWDDYKKLF.

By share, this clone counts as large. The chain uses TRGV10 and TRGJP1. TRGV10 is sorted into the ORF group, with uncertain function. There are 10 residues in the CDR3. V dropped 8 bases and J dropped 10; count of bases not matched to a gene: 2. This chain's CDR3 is CAAWDWFKIF. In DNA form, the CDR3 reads TGTGCTGCGTGGGATTGGTTCAAGATATTT.

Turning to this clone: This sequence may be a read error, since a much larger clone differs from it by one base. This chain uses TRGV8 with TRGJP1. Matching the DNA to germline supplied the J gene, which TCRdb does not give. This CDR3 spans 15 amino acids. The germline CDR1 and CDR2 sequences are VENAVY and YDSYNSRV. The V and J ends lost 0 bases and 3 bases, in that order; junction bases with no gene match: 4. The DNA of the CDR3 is TGTGCCACCTGGGATAGGCATGCCACTGGTTGGTTCAAGATATTT. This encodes CATWDRHATGWFKIF.